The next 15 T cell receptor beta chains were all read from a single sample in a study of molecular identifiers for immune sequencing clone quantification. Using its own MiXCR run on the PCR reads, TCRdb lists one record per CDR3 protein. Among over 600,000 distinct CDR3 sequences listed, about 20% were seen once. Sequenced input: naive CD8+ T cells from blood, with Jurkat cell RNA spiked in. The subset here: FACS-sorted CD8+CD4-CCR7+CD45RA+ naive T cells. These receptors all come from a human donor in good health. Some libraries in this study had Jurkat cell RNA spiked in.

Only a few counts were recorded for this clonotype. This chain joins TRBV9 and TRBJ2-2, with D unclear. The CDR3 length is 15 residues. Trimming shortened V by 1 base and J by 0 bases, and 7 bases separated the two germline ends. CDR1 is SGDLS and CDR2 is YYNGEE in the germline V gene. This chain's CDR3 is CASSVTYPNTGELFF. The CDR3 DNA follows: TGTGCCAGCAGCGTAACGTACCCGAACACCGGGGAGCTGTTTTTT. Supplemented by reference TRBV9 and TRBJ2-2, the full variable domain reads DSGVTQTPKHLITATGQRVTLRCSPRSGDLSVYWYQQSLDQGLQFLIQYYNGEERAKGNILERFSAQQFPDLHSELNLSSLELGDSALYFCASSVTYPNTGELFFGEGSRLTVL.

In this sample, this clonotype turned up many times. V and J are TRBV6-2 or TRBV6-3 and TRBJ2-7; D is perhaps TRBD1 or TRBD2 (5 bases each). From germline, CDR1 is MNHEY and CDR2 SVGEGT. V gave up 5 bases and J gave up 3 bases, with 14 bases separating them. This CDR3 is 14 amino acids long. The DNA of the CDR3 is TGTGCCAGCAGTACCCGGGACGGACGCTACGAGCAGTACTTC. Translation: CASSTRDGRYEQYF.

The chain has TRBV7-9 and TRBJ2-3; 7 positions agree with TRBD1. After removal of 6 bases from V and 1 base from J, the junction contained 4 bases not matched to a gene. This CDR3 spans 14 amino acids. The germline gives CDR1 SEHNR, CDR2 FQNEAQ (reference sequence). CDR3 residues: CASREGGRTDTQYF. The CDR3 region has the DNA TGTGCCAGCAGGGAAGGGGGCCGCACAGATACGCAGTATTTT.

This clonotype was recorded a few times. The CDR3, as DNA: TGCGCCAGCAGCTTGGCCGGCAGGTTGGATGAACTGTTTTTT. This codes for CASSLAGRLDELFF. This sequence joins TRBV5-1 and TRBJ1-4; D not resolved. The length of the CDR3 is 14 residues. Trimming removed 0 bases from V and 12 bases from J, with 15 bases in between. The germline gives CDR1 SGHRS, CDR2 YFSETQ.

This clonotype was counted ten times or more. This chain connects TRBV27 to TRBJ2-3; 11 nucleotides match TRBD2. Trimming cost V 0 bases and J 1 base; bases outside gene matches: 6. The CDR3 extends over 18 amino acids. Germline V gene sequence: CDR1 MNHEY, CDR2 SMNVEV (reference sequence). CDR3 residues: CASSLSVMGLAGTDTQYF. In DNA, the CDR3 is TGTGCCAGCAGTTTATCGGTTATGGGACTAGCGGGCACAGATACGCAGTATTTT.

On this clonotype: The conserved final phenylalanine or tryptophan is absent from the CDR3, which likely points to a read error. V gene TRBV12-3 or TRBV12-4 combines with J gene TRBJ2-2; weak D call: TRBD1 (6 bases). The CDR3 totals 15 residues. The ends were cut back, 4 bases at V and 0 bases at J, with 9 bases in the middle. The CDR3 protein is CASSWTETNTGELFL. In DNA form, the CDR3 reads TGTGCCAGCAGTTGGACAGAAACGAACACCGGGGAGCTGTTTCTT.

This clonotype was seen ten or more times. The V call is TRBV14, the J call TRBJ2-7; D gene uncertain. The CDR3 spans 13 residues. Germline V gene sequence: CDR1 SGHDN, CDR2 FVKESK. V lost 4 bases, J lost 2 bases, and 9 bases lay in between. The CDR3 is CASSPVIAYEQYF. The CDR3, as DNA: TGTGCCAGCAGCCCGGTCATCGCCTACGAGCAGTACTTC.

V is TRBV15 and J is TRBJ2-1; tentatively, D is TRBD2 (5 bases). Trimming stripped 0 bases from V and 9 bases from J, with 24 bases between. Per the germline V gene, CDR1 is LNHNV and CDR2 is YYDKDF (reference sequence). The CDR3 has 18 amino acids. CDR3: CATSRDRRAGPSLGEQFF. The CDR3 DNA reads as TGTGCCACCAGCAGAGATCGTCGTGCGGGCCCCTCCCTTGGTGAGCAGTTCTTC.

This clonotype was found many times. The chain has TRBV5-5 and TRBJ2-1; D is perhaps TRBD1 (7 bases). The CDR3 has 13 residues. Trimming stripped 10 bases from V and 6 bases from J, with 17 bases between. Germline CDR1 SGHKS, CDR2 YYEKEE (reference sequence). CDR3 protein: CAGGTARPNEQFF. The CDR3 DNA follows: TGTGCCGGAGGGACAGCTCGTCCCAATGAGCAGTTCTTC.

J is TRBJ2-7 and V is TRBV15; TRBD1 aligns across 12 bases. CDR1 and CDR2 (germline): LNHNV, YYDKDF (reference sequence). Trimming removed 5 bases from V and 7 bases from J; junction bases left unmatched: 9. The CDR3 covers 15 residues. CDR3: CATSGPGQGAAEQYF. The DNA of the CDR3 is TGTGCCACCAGCGGACCGGGACAGGGGGCAGCGGAGCAGTACTTC.

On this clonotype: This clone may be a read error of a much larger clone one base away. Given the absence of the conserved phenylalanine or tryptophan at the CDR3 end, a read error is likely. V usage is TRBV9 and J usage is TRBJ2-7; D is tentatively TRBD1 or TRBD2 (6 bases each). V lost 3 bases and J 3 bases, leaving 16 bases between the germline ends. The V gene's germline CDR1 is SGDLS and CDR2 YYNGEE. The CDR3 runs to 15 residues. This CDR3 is CASSARDTLFYEQYL. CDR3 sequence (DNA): TGTGCCAGCAGCGCGCGGGACACCCTCTTCTACGAGCAGTACCTC.

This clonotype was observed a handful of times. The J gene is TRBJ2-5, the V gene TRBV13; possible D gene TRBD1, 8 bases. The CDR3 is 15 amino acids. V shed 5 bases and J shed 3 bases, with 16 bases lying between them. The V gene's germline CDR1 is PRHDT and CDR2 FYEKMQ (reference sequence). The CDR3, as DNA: TGTGCCAGCAGCCGAACAGGGGGGGGAAAAGAGACCCAGTACTTC. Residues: CASSRTGGGKETQYF.

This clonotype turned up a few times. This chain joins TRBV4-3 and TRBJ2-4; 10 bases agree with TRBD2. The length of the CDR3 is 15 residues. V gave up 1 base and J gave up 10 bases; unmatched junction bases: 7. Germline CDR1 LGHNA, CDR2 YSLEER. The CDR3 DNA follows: TGCGCCAGCAGCCAAGCGGCTAGCGGGAGAGAGATTCAGTACTTC. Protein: CASSQAASGREIQYF.

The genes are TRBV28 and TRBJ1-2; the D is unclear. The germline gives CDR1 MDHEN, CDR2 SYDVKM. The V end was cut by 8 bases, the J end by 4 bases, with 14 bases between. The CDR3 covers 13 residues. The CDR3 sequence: CASSPGIAYGYTF. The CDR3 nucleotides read TGTGCCAGCTCGCCCGGCATCGCCTATGGCTACACCTTC.

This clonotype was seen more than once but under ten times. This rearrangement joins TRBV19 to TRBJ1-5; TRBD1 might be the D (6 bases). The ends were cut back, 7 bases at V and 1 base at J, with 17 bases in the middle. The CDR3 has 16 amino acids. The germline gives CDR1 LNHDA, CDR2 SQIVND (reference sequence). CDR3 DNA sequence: TGTGCCAGTAATGATTTGGGGACACTAAGCAATCAGCCCCAGCATTTT. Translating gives CASNDLGTLSNQPQHF.